This T cell receptor (beta chain) comes out of a study of identical twins. J lost 8 bases, V lost 2 bases, and 16 bases had no gene match. Germline V CDR1 and CDR2: SGHAT, FQNNGV. The CDR3 extends over 18 amino acids. TCRdb analysed the 5' RACE reads with MiXCR anew, one entry per CDR3 protein. The sample has more than 350,000 distinct CDR3 sequences; about 9% are singletons. This clonotype was detected only a few times. Input material: naive T cells sorted from blood. This chain connects TRBV11-2 to TRBJ2-1; 9 bases match TRBD2. This TCR derives from a woman aged 50 to 65 in good health. The CDR3 reads CASSLYLAGGGTGDEQFF. In DNA, the CDR3 is TGTGCCAGCAGCTTATACCTGGCGGGAGGGGGGACCGGGGATGAGCAGTTCTTC.